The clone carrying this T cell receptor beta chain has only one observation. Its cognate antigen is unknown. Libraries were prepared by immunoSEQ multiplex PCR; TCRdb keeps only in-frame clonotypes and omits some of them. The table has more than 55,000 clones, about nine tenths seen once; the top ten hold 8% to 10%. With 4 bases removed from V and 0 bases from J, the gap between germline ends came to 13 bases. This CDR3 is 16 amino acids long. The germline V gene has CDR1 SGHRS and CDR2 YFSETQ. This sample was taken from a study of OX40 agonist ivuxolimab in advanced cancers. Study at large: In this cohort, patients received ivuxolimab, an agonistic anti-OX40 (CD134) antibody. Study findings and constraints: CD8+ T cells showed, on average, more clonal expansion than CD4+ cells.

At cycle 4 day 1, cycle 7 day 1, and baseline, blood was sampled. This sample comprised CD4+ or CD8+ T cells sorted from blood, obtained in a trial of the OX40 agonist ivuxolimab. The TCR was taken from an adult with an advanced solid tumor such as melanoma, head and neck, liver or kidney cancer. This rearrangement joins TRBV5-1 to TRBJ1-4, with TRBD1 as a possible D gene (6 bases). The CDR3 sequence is CASSHRTASTNEKLFF. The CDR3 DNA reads TGCGCCAGCAGCCACCGGACAGCCTCAACTAATGAAAAACTGTTTTTT.